One and the same sample provided the 8 T cell receptor beta chains below, sequenced in a study of T cells after yellow fever vaccination. TCRdb used MiXCR to reprocess the 5' RACE reads, holding one entry per CDR3 protein. This table has about 550,000 distinct CDR3 sequences, under 25% appearing once. The input for sequencing was PBMCs, taken 15 days after the yellow fever booster vaccination. Source of these receptors: a man in his thirties or forties who received the YFV17D yellow fever vaccine.

This clonotype has a handful of counts. J is TRBJ2-2 and V is TRBV19, with D unclear. The CDR3 runs 15 residues. CDR1 and CDR2 (germline): LNHDA, SQIVND (reference sequence). The V gene lost 4 bases and the J gene lost 1 base, with 10 bases spanning the gap. The CDR3, as DNA: TGTGCCAGTAGTAGCGCTGGTGTGAACACCGGGGAGCTGTTTTTT. Protein sequence: CASSSAGVNTGELFF.

To note about this clonotype: One end of the junction varies from germline; a read error may be responsible. The J gene is TRBJ1-1, the V gene TRBV25-1; possible D gene TRBD1, 6 bases. Per germline, CDR1 MGHDK and CDR2 SYGVNS. The CDR3 is made up of 14 amino acids. CDR3 amino acids: CASSRVDSIVKLVF. In DNA form, the CDR3 reads TGTGCCAGCAGCAGGGTGGACAGCATCGTGAAGCTTGTCTTT.

The gene calls are TRBV7-9 and TRBJ2-1, with a weak D call TRBD2 (6 bases). CDR1 is SEHNR and CDR2 is FQNEAQ in the germline V gene (reference sequence). The ends were cut back, 1 base at V and 7 bases at J, with 17 bases in the middle. The length of the CDR3 is 16 residues. CDR3 sequence: CASSLEGDGSPNEQFF. The CDR3 bases are TGTGCCAGCAGCTTAGAAGGAGACGGGAGTCCAAATGAGCAGTTCTTC. Full variable domain (remainder filled in from reference TRBV7-9 and TRBJ2-1): DTGVSQNPRHKITKRGQNVTFRCDPISEHNRLYWYRQTLGQGPEFLTYFQNEAQLEKSRLLSDRFSAERPKGSFSTLEIQRTEQGDSAMYLCASSLEGDGSPNEQFFGPGTRLTVL.

This chain joins TRBV30 and TRBJ2-2; 7 bases match TRBD2. V gave up 4 bases and J gave up 9 bases; unmatched junction bases: 14. From germline, CDR1 is GTSNPN and CDR2 SVGIG (reference sequence). The CDR3 sequence is 15 residues long. CDR3 DNA: TGTGCCTGGACGGGGGGAACGATGCCTCTCAGGGAGCTGTTTTTT. This gives the protein CAWTGGTMPLRELFF. The complete variable domain, with remaining parts taken from reference TRBV30 and TRBJ2-2, reads SQTIHQWPATLVQPVGSPLSLECTVEGTSNPNLYWYRQAAGRGLQLLFYSVGIGQISSEVPQNLSASRPQDRQFILSSKKLLLSDSGFYLCAWTGGTMPLRELFFGEGSRLTVL.

This chain joins TRBV7-3 and TRBJ2-5; 8 nucleotides match TRBD2. There are 15 residues in the CDR3. The junction had 10 bases not matched to a gene; V was cut back by 5 bases and J by 5 bases. The V gene's germline CDR1 is SGHTA and CDR2 FQGTGA. Written as DNA, the CDR3 is TGTGCCAGCAGCCCCGGGGGGACTAGGCGGGAGACCCAGTACTTC. This sequence encodes CASSPGGTRRETQYF.

This clonotype was recorded a few times. The rearrangement uses TRBV12-3 or TRBV12-4 and TRBJ2-1, with 10 nucleotides matching TRBD2. With 3 bases clipped from V and 10 bases from J, the junction kept 9 bases outside the gene matches. The CDR3 sequence is 15 residues long. The DNA for the CDR3 is TGTGCCAGCAGTTTTGGGGCTAGCGGGAGAGAAGAGCAGTTCTTC. Translating gives CASSFGASGREEQFF.

The gene calls are TRBV30 and TRBJ1-4, with 7 bases lining up with TRBD1. V shed 0 bases, J shed 9 bases, and the junction held 4 bases outside the gene matches. The germline V gene has CDR1 GTSNPN and CDR2 SVGIG (reference sequence). The CDR3 is 13 amino acids. CDR3: CAWSVGQAKKLFF. CDR3 nucleotide sequence: TGTGCCTGGAGTGTAGGACAGGCGAAAAAACTGTTTTTT.

This clonotype has just a few counts. This chain connects TRBV2 to TRBJ2-1; possible D gene TRBD2, 6 bases. V shed 10 bases and J shed 4 bases, with 11 bases lying between them. This CDR3 has 12 amino acids. Germline-derived CDR1 and CDR2 are SNHLY and FYNNEI. Written as DNA, the CDR3 is TGTGCCACCTCGCGGGGTTACAATGAGCAGTTCTTC. It codes for CATSRGYNEQFF.